The sequence of this T cell receptor (beta chain) was determined in a study of T cells in localized non-small cell lung cancer. Some clones are missing from TCRdb's copy, which holds only in-frame ones; the method was immunoSEQ multiplex PCR. In the table there are some 30,000 clones, just under 80% of which are singletons. As to this clone: Its antigen is not identified.

The V end lost 5 bases, the J end lost 1 base, and 11 bases lay between the germline ends. Germline CDR1 reads SEHNR; CDR2 reads FQNEAQ (reference sequence). The CDR3 loop spans 14 amino acids. Notes on the study in general: The highest T cell clonality was in uninvolved adjacent lung, above tumor. Sequencing involved a lone tumor region, leaving heterogeneity possible. There were a median roughly 59 of the top 100 tumor clones appearing in adjacent lung.

This chain uses TRBV7-9 with TRBJ1-1; D not resolved. The sequencing here drew on peripheral blood, taken before any cancer treatment. The TCR comes from a male donor at least 60 years old with stage II squamous cell lung carcinoma. The CDR3 loop reads CASSLGNENTEAFF. CDR3 coding DNA: TGTGCCAGCAGCCTGGGGAACGAGAACACTGAAGCTTTCTTT.